This T cell receptor (beta chain) was sequenced for a study of blood T cell repertoires in COVID-19. The germline V gene encodes CDR1 MDHEN and CDR2 SYDVKM. This CDR3 spans 15 amino acids. With 6 bases clipped from V and 6 bases from J, the junction kept 10 bases outside the gene matches. The assay was immunoSEQ multiplex PCR, and TCRdb's table has in-frame clones only and misses some. The repertoire consists of around 130,000 clones, with 75% to 90% occurring once and the leading ten covering less than 5%. The source material was peripheral blood. The rearrangement uses TRBV28 and TRBJ2-7; TRBD1 matches 11 bases. This receptor was identified in a woman at least 80 years old with acute or convalescent COVID-19. The chain's CDR3 is CASRSGGDRGSEQYF. The CDR3 coding sequence is TGTGCCAGCAGGTCAGGCGGGGACAGGGGGTCCGAGCAGTACTTC. Full variable domain (rest looked up from reference TRBV28 and TRBJ2-7): DVKVTQSSRYLVKRTGEKVFLECVQDMDHENMFWYRQDPGLGLRLIYFSYDVKMKEKGDIPEGYSVSREKKERFSLILESASTNQTSMYLCASRSGGDRGSEQYFGPGTRLTVT.